Below, 8 T cell receptor beta chains from the same sample are listed, as sequenced in a study of cytomegalovirus exposure and HLA in healthy donors. A multiplex PCR was run with 60 Vbeta primers and 13 Jbeta primers. Repertoires were generated with immunoSEQ multiplex PCR, while TCRdb's copy carries only in-frame clones and drops some. The sample records approximately 77,000 clones, over 65% being singletons. Sequencing was carried out using PBMCs. All receptors derive from a man in his forties in good health and CMV-seronegative.

V is TRBV27 and J is TRBJ1-1; 8 nucleotides align to TRBD1. The J segment lost 1 base and the V segment lost 5 bases, leaving 9 bases of the junction unmatched. Germline-derived CDR1 and CDR2 are MNHEY and SMNVEV (reference sequence). The CDR3 has 16 residues. The CDR3, as DNA: TGTGCCAGCAGTCGTTTTTTAGGGACAGGGAACACTGAAGCTTTCTTT. This sequence encodes CASSRFLGTGNTEAFF.

J is TRBJ2-2 and V is TRBV15; no reliable D call. Germline-derived CDR1 and CDR2 are LNHNV and YYDKDF (reference sequence). Trimming took off 0 bases at V and 6 bases at J, with 8 bases between the two ends. The CDR3 spans 14 residues. Here the CDR3 DNA reads TGTGCCACCAGCAGAGATCGGGTGGCCGGGGAGCTGTTTTTT. Translation: CATSRDRVAGELFF.

This sequence joins TRBV5-1 and TRBJ1-2, with 10 nucleotides matching TRBD1. CDR1 and CDR2 from the germline V gene are SGHRS and YFSETQ. The CDR3 is made up of 16 amino acids. V shed 4 bases, J shed 6 bases, and the junction held 12 bases outside the gene matches. This CDR3 is CASSAGQGTFNHGYTF. CDR3 in DNA: TGCGCCAGCAGCGCGGGACAGGGGACATTCAACCATGGCTACACCTTC.

This clone occurred a few times. The rearrangement links TRBV4-1 to TRBJ2-1; 11 bases fit TRBD2. CDR1 is MGHRA and CDR2 is YSYEKL in the germline V gene. The length of the CDR3 is 18 residues. Trimming took 2 bases from V and 5 from J; bases not matched to a gene: 11. CDR3: CASSQLPSGRLGNNEQFF. The CDR3 bases are TGCGCCAGCAGCCAACTCCCTAGCGGGAGGCTTGGGAACAATGAGCAGTTCTTC.

The chain carries TRBV18 and TRBJ2-5; TRBD2 agrees at 11 bases. J lost 5 bases, V lost 6 bases, and 8 bases had no gene match. This CDR3 has 15 amino acids. Germline V CDR1 and CDR2: KGHSH, LQKENI. As DNA, the CDR3 is TGTGCCAGCTCGCTCACTAGCGGGAGCTGGGAGACCCAGTACTTC. Translated: CASSLTSGSWETQYF.

This chain connects TRBV30 to TRBJ1-1; TRBD1 matches 12 bases. The CDR3 is 15 residues long. Trimming cost V 3 bases and J 4 bases; bases outside gene matches: 6. Germline values: CDR1 GTSNPN, CDR2 SVGIG (reference sequence). CDR3 nucleotides: TGTGCCTGGAGGCCACCGGGACAGGGGGCCACTGAAGCTTTCTTT. Its protein product is CAWRPPGQGATEAFF.

V is TRBV19 and J is TRBJ2-2; TRBD1 matches 8 bases. The germline V gene encodes CDR1 LNHDA and CDR2 SQIVND (reference sequence). The CDR3 extends over 13 amino acids. Germline trimming cut 5 bases from V and 8 bases from J; bases unmatched to any gene: 4. This chain's CDR3 is CASSSTGVGELFF. The CDR3 DNA follows: TGTGCCAGTAGTTCGACAGGGGTGGGGGAGCTGTTTTTT.

The gene calls are TRBV30 and TRBJ2-7; tentatively, D is TRBD2 (5 bases). Trimming took off 0 bases at V and 4 bases at J, with 7 bases between the two ends. This CDR3 has 12 residues. The germline V gene has CDR1 GTSNPN and CDR2 SVGIG (reference sequence). DNA of the CDR3: TGTGCCTGGAGTGTAGGGAGTTACGAGCAGTACTTC. Encoded protein: CAWSVGSYEQYF.